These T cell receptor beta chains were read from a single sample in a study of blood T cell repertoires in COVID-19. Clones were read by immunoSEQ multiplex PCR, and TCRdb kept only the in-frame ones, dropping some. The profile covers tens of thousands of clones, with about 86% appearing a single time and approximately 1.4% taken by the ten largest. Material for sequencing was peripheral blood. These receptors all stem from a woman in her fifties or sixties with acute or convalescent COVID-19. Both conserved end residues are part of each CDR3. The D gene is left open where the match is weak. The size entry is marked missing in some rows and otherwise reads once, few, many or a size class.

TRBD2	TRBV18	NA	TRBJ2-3	TGTGCCAGCTCATTCGATATCGGGACTAGCGGGAGCACAGATACGCAGTATTTT	CASSFDIGTSGSTDTQYF
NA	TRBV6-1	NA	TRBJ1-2	TGTGCCAGCAGTGAAGCGGCCCCAGATTATGGCTACACCTTC	CASSEAAPDYGYTF
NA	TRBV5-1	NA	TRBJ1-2	TGCGCCAGCAGCTTGGAGAGCGGGACTGGCTATGGCTACACCTTC	CASSLESGTGYGYTF
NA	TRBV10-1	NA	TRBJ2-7	TGCGCCAGCACTTTCTACGAGCAGTACTTC	CASTFYEQYF
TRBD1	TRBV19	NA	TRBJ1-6	TGTGCCAGTCCCGGAGGGGGCCCAAGCTCCTATAATTCACCCCTCCACTTT	CASPGGGPSSYNSPLHF
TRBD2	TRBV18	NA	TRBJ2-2	TGTGCCAGCTCACCACCGGGACTAGTTGACACCGGGGAGCTGTTTTTT	CASSPPGLVDTGELFF
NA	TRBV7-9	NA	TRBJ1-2	TGTGCCAGCAGCCGGGATTACGGACAGTCGACTAACTATGGCTACACCTTC	CASSRDYGQSTNYGYTF
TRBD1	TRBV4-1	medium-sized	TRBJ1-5	TGCGCCAGCAGCCTCCTACCAGACAGGGCGGGGGGGCCCCAGCATTTT	CASSLLPDRAGGPQHF
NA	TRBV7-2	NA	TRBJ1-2	TGTGCCAGCAGCCCCACCTTTGGGCCTCTTTATGGCTACACCTTC	CASSPTFGPLYGYTF
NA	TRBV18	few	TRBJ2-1	TGTGCCAGCTCACCCGGTAATGAGCAGTTCTTC	CASSPGNEQFF
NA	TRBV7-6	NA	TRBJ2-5	TGTGCCAGCAGCCCACCCGAGGGTGTTGAGACCCAGTACTTC	CASSPPEGVETQYF
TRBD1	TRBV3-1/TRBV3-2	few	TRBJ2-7	TGTGCCAGCAGTTGGGACAGGGGGCTGGGCGAGCAGTACTTC	CASSWDRGLGEQYF
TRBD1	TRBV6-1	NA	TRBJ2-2	TGTGCCAGCAGTGAAGCGGGGCATGGGACAGACACCGGGGAGCTGTTTTTT	CASSEAGHGTDTGELFF
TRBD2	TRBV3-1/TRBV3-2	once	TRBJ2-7	TGTGCCAGCAGCCAAGGATCTTTAACGAGCGGGAGGTACGAGCAGTACTTC	CASSQGSLTSGRYEQYF
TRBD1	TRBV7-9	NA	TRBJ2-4	TGTGCCACCAAAACCCTTTCACAGGGGGACAAAAACATTCAGTACTTC	CATKTLSQGDKNIQYF
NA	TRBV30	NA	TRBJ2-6	TGTGCCTGGAACAGGGCCGTTCTCTCTGGGGCCAACGTCCTGACTTTC	CAWNRAVLSGANVLTF
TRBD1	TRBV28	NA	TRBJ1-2	TGTGCCAGCAGAACGGGACAGGGAGACTATGGCTACACCTTC	CASRTGQGDYGYTF
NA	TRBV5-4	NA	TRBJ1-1	TGTGCCAGCAGCTGGCAGGGGTTGAACACTGAAGCTTTCTTT	CASSWQGLNTEAFF
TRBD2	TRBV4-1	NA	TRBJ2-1	TGCGCCAGCAGCCAACCAGGACTAGCGGGGGCCTACAATGAGCAGTTCTTC	CASSQPGLAGAYNEQFF
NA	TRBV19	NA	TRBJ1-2	TGTGCCAGTAGTATGGGTGGAGGGACGCAATATGGCTACACCTTC	CASSMGGGTQYGYTF
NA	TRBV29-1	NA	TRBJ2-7	TGCAGCGTTGAAGGCCCAGGGTACGAGCAGTACTTC	CSVEGPGYEQYF
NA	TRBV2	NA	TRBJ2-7	TGTGCCAGCAGTGAATTGGGACACGGGACCTACGAGCAGTACTTC	CASSELGHGTYEQYF
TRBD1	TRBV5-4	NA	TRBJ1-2	TGTGCCAGCAGCTTCTCCGAGGACAGGGCCAACTATGGCTACACCTTC	CASSFSEDRANYGYTF
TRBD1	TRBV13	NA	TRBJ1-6	TGTGCCAGCAGCTTAAGGACAGGGAGGTGGAATTCACCCCTCCACTTT	CASSLRTGRWNSPLHF
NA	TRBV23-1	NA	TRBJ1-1	TGCGCCAGCAGTGGCAGGGAGGGGATGAACACTGAAGCTTTCTTT	CASSGREGMNTEAFF
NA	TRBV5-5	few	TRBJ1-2	TGTGCCAGCAGCTTGTTTCAGGGAGGCTACACCTTC	CASSLFQGGYTF
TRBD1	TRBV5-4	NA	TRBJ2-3	TGTGCCAGCACCAGGGACAGATACACAGATACGCAGTATTTT	CASTRDRYTDTQYF
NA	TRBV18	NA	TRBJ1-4	TGTGCCAGCTCACCTGTAGACAGGTCCCAGCACGGGGAAAAACTGTTTTTT	CASSPVDRSQHGEKLFF
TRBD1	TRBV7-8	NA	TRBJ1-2	TGTGCCAGCAGCTATCTGCCGGACAGGGAAAACTATGGCTACACCTTC	CASSYLPDRENYGYTF
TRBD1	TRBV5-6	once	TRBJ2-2	TGTGCCAGCAGCCAGGACAGGGGGCGGGACACCGGGGAGCTGTTTTTT	CASSQDRGRDTGELFF